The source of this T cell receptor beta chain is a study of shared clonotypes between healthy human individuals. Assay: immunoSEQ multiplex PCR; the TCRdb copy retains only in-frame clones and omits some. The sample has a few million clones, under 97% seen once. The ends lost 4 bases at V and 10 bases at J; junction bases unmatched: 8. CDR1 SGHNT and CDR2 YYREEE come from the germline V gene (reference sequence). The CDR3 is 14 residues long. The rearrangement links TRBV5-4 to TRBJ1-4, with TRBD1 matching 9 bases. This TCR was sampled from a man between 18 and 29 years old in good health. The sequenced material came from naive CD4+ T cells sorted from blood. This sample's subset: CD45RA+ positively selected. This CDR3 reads CASSVGQGQGKLFF. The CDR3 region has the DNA TGTGCCAGCAGCGTGGGACAGGGTCAAGGAAAACTGTTTTTT. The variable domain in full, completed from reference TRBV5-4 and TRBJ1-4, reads ETGVTQSPTHLIKTRGQQVTLRCSSQSGHNTVSWYQQALGQGPQFIFQYYREEENGRGNFPPRFSGLQFPNYSSELNVNALELDDSALYLCASSVGQGQGKLFFGSGTQLSVL.